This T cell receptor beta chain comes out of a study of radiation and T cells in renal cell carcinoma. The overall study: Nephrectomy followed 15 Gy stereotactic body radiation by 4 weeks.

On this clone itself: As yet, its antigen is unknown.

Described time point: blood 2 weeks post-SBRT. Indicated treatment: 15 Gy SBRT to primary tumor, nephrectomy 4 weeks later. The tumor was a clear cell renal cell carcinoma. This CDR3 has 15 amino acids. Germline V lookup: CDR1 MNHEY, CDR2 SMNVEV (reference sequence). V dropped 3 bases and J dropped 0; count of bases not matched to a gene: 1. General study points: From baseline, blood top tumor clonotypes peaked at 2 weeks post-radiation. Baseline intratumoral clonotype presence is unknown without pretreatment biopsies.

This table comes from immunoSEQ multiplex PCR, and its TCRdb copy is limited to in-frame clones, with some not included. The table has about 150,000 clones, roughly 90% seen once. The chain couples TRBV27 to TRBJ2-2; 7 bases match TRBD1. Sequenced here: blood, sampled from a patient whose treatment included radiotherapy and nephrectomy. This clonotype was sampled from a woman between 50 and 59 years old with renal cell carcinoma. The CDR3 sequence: CASSFGTANTGELFF. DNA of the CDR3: TGTGCCAGCAGTTTCGGGACAGCGAACACCGGGGAGCTGTTTTTT.